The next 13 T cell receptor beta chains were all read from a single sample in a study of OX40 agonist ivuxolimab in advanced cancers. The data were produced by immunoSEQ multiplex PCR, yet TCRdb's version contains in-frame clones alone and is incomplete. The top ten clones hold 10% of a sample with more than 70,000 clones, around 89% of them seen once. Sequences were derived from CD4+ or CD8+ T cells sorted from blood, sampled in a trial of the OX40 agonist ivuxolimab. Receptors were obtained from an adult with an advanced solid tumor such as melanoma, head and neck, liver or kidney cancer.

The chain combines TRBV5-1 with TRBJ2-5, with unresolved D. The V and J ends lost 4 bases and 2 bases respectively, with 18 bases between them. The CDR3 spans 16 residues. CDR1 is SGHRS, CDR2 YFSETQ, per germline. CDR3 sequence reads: CASSPPGSLTQETQYF. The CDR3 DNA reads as TGCGCCAGCAGCCCGCCGGGCTCCCTCACGCAAGAGACCCAGTACTTC.

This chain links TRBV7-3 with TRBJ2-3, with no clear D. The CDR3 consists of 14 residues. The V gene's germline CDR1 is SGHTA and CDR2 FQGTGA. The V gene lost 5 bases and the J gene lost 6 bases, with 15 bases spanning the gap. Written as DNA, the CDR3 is TGTGCCAGCAGCCCCGGAAGGGCGCCCGATACGCAGTATTTT. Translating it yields CASSPGRAPDTQYF.

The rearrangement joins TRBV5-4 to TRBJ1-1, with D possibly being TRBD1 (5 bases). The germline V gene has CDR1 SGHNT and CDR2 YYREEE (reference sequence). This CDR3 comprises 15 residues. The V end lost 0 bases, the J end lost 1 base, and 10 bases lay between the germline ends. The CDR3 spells CASSLGGRPNTEAFF. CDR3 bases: TGTGCCAGCAGCTTGGGGGGCAGGCCGAACACTGAAGCTTTCTTT.

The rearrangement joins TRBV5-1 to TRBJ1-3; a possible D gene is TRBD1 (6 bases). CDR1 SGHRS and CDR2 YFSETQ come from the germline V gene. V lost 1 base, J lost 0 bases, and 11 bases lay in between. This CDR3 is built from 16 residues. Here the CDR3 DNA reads TGCGCCAGCAGCTTGCAACCGGACAGCTCTGGAAACACCATATATTTT. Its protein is CASSLQPDSSGNTIYF.

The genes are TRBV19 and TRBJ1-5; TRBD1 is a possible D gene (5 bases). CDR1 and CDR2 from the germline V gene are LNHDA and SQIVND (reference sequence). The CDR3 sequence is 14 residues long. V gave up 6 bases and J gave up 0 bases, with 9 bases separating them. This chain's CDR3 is CASRIRASNQPQHF. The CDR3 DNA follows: TGTGCCAGTAGGATCAGGGCTAGCAATCAGCCCCAGCATTTT.

Written as DNA, the CDR3 is TGTGCCACCGGTAAGGACACAAGTTCCTACGAGCAGTACTTC. As protein: CATGKDTSSYEQYF. V and J are TRBV28 and TRBJ2-7; tentatively, D is TRBD1 (5 bases). CDR3 length equals 14 residues. CDR1 and CDR2 from the germline V gene are MDHEN and SYDVKM. The V end lost 10 bases, the J end lost 1 base, and 17 bases lay between the germline ends.

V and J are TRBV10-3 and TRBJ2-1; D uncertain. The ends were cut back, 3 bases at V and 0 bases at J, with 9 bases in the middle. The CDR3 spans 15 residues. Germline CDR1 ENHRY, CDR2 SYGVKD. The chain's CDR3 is CAISERESSYNEQFF. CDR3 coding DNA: TGTGCCATCAGTGAAAGGGAAAGCTCCTACAATGAGCAGTTCTTC.

The CDR3, as DNA: TGTGCCAGCAGCTTAGGAGAGTCGAGCTCCTACGAGCAGTACTTC. Residues: CASSLGESSSYEQYF. The genes are TRBV7-9 and TRBJ2-7; D is undetermined. The CDR3 runs to 15 residues. CDR1 is SEHNR, CDR2 FQNEAQ, per germline (reference sequence). V was clipped by 1 base and J by 0 bases, with 10 bases between them.

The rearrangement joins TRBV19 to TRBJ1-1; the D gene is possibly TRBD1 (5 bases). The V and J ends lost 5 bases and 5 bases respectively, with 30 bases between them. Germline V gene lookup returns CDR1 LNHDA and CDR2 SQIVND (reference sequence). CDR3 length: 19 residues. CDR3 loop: CASSPRQRTGRAIRTEAFF. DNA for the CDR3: TGTGCCAGTAGTCCGCGACAGAGAACCGGACGGGCCATACGTACTGAAGCTTTCTTT.

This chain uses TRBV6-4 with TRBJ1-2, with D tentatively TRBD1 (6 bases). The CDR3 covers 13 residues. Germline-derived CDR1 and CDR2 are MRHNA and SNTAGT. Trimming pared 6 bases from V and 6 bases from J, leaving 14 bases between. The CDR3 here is CASSGLNRDGYTF. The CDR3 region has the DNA TGTGCCAGCAGCGGCCTTAACAGGGATGGCTACACCTTC.

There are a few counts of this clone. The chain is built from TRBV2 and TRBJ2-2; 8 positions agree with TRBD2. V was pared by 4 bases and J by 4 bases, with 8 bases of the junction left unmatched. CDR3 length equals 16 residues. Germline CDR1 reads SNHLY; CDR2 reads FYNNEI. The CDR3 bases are TGTGCCAGCAGTGCAGTCGGGAGGGCAGGCACCGGGGAGCTGTTTTTT. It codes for CASSAVGRAGTGELFF.

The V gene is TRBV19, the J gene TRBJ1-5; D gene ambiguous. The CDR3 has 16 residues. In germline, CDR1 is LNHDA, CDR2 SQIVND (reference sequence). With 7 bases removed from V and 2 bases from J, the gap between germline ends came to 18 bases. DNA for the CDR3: TGTGCCAGTACCGAACCCACCGGATTGGGCAATCAGCCCCAGCATTTT. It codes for CASTEPTGLGNQPQHF.

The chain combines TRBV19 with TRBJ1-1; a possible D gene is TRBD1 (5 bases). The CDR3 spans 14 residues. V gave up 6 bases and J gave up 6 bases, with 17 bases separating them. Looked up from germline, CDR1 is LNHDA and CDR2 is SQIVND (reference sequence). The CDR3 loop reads CASSQRGGAAEAFF. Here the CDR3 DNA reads TGTGCCAGTAGCCAGCGAGGAGGGGCCGCTGAAGCTTTCTTT.